One and the same sample provided the 8 T cell receptor beta chains below, sequenced in a study of blood T cell repertoires in COVID-19. The protocol was immunoSEQ multiplex PCR, while the TCRdb copy is restricted to in-frame clones and leaves out a portion. The table has about 160,000 clones, about 85% seen once; the top ten hold 4%. The specimen was PBMCs or T cells enriched from blood (not recorded which). The receptors shown here come from a woman aged 40 to 55 who had been exposed to COVID-19.

This chain links TRBV10-3 with TRBJ1-3, with D maybe TRBD1 (5 bases). Per the germline V gene, CDR1 is ENHRY and CDR2 is SYGVKD. Trimming pared 2 bases from V and 0 bases from J, leaving 17 bases between. The CDR3 has 18 amino acids. The CDR3 DNA sequence: TGTGCCATCAGTGAGCGGCAGGGTCAGCATAGCTCTGGAAACACCATATATTTT. This sequence encodes CAISERQGQHSSGNTIYF.

V is TRBV19 and J is TRBJ2-1; D remains ambiguous. The CDR3 has 14 residues. With 4 bases removed from V and 7 bases from J, the gap between germline ends came to 14 bases. CDR1 is LNHDA and CDR2 is SQIVND in the germline V gene (reference sequence). CDR3 in amino acids: CASSNWAGENEQFF. In nucleotides, the CDR3 is TGTGCCAGTAGTAATTGGGCAGGTGAAAATGAGCAGTTCTTC.

The V and J genes are TRBV2 and TRBJ1-1; D possibly corresponds to TRBD1 (6 bases). The V end lost 6 bases, the J end lost 0 bases, and 11 bases lay between the germline ends. Germline values: CDR1 SNHLY, CDR2 FYNNEI. The CDR3 length is 14 residues. As DNA, the CDR3 is TGTGCCAGCAGAAGACAGGAGATGAACACTGAAGCTTTCTTT. It specifies CASRRQEMNTEAFF.

V is TRBV3-1 (or the pseudogene TRBV3-2) and J is TRBJ1-2; 8 bases align to TRBD1. With V trimmed by 0 bases and J by 13 bases, 10 bases remained unmatched. The CDR3 covers 14 residues. The V gene's germline CDR1 is LGHDT and CDR2 YNNKEL (reference sequence). CDR3 loop: CASSQDVRQGAFTF. CDR3 sequence (DNA): TGTGCCAGCAGCCAAGATGTTAGGCAGGGGGCTTTCACCTTC.

The chain carries TRBV6-2 or TRBV6-3 and TRBJ2-3; 9 bases line up with TRBD2. The length of the CDR3 is 18 residues. J was trimmed by 6 bases and V by 2 bases; bases with no gene match: 15. CDR1 and CDR2 (germline): MNHEY, SVGEGT. Written as DNA, the CDR3 is TGTGCCAGCAGTTACCCCCCAAAAGCGGGAGGTGATGGGGATACGCAGTATTTT. Amino acids: CASSYPPKAGGDGDTQYF.

In DNA form, the CDR3 reads TGTGCCAGCAGTGAAACTGGACAGGTCCTTTTTGTTGAGACCCAGTACTTC. Its translation: CASSETGQVLFVETQYF. The rearrangement joins TRBV6-1 to TRBJ2-5, with 7 bases aligning to TRBD1. Losses at the gene ends were 2 bases for V and 5 bases for J; bases not matched to a gene: 14. The CDR3 runs 17 residues. Germline V CDR1 and CDR2: MNHNS, SASEGT.

The chain uses TRBV5-1 and TRBJ1-1, with 7 bases matching TRBD1. Losses at the gene ends were 5 bases for V and 0 bases for J; bases not matched to a gene: 7. The CDR3 is 15 amino acids. The germline V gene has CDR1 SGHRS and CDR2 YFSETQ. In DNA form, the CDR3 reads TGCGCCAGCAGTTGGGGGGACAGAATGAACACTGAAGCTTTCTTT. Its protein is CASSWGDRMNTEAFF.

The rearrangement uses TRBV6-5 and TRBJ2-1; D might be TRBD2 (5 bases). The CDR3 covers 12 residues. CDR1 is MNHEY and CDR2 is SVGAGI in the germline V gene. V was cut by 2 bases and J by 8 bases, with 7 bases left in between. As DNA, the CDR3 is TGTGCCAGCAGTTACGCGCGGGATGAGCAGTTCTTC. As protein: CASSYARDEQFF.